This TCR beta chain was obtained from a study of T cell responses to AZD1222 COVID-19 vaccine. As for the study in general: Investigators merged groups given second doses at roughly 4 or roughly 12 weeks. General study results and limits: Vaccine-associated CD4 TCRs spanned spike, dominant at 160-218 and 743-854.

Turning to this clone: Antigen: not known.

Assay: immunoSEQ multiplex PCR; the TCRdb copy retains only in-frame clones and omits some. The sample records about 180,000 clones, around 94% being singletons. This receptor was obtained from an adult in good health. Sequenced here: peripheral blood, sampled on day 0 of AZD1222 vaccination.

The CDR3 protein is CASSIGRAAPVATNEKLFF. The CDR3, as DNA: TGTGCCAGTAGTATAGGAAGGGCAGCCCCGGTTGCAACTAATGAAAAACTGTTTTTT. The chain uses TRBV19 and TRBJ1-4; D not resolved. The V and J ends lost 1 base and 0 bases respectively, with 18 bases between them. This CDR3 has 19 residues. Germline CDR1 LNHDA, CDR2 SQIVND (reference sequence).